Listed here are 12 T cell receptor beta chains from one sample, sequenced in a study of blood T cell repertoires in COVID-19. TCRdb's table, derived via immunoSEQ multiplex PCR, lists solely in-frame clones and lacks some. The sample has roughly 200,000 clones, more than 70% seen once. The sequencing sample was made of peripheral blood. All receptors come from a man aged 40-49 years with active or convalescent COVID-19.

The rearrangement joins TRBV7-8 to TRBJ1-1, with a weak D call TRBD1 (5 bases). In germline, CDR1 is SGHVS, CDR2 FQNEAQ. This CDR3 region has 13 residues. Trimming stripped 4 bases from V and 1 base from J, with 7 bases between. The CDR3 loop reads CASSSDRNTEAFF. CDR3 DNA sequence: TGTGCCAGCAGCTCTGACAGGAACACTGAAGCTTTCTTT.

The chain employs TRBV27 and TRBJ1-1; TRBD1 might be the D (5 bases). The V gene's germline CDR1 is MNHEY and CDR2 SMNVEV (reference sequence). V was pared by 2 bases and J by 1 base, with 14 bases between. The length of the CDR3 is 16 residues. The CDR3 DNA sequence: TGTGCCAGCAGTTTAAGGTCCCCCGGGGGGAACACTGAAGCTTTCTTT. Its translation: CASSLRSPGGNTEAFF.

This chain joins TRBV13 and TRBJ2-7; unclear D gene. The CDR3 totals 12 residues. Germline V gene lookup returns CDR1 PRHDT and CDR2 FYEKMQ (reference sequence). Trimming left V 5 bases short and J 5 bases short, with 10 bases between. CDR3 residues: CASSQSSHEQYF. CDR3 bases: TGTGCCAGCAGCCAAAGCTCTCACGAGCAGTACTTC.

This clone was seen a handful of times. The V and J genes are TRBV19 and TRBJ1-1; a possible D gene is TRBD1 (6 bases). CDR3 length equals 15 residues. The V end was cut by 4 bases, the J end by 4 bases, with 16 bases between. The germline V gene encodes CDR1 LNHDA and CDR2 SQIVND (reference sequence). CDR3 bases: TGTGCCAGTAGTACGAACCAGGGGCGGAGCACTGAAGCTTTCTTT. Translation gives CASSTNQGRSTEAFF.

V is TRBV27 and J is TRBJ2-5, with 7 bases fitting TRBD1. Germline-derived CDR1 and CDR2 are MNHEY and SMNVEV (reference sequence). The CDR3 is made up of 14 amino acids. J was trimmed by 5 bases and V by 2 bases; bases with no gene match: 5. In DNA form, the CDR3 reads TGTGCCAGCAGTTTAGTTGCAGGGGGTGAGACCCAGTACTTC. Protein product: CASSLVAGGETQYF.

V usage is TRBV2 and J usage is TRBJ1-5; D gene uncertain. Trimming took 6 bases from V and 0 from J, leaving 12 bases between them. The CDR3 covers 15 residues. The V gene's germline CDR1 is SNHLY and CDR2 FYNNEI. CDR3 in amino acids: CASRRSLYSNQPQHF. The CDR3 DNA is TGTGCCAGCAGGCGGTCCCTCTATAGCAATCAGCCCCAGCATTTT.

The chain joins TRBV5-5 to TRBJ1-2; 7 nucleotides align to TRBD1. The trim removed 4 bases at V and 11 bases at J, leaving 8 bases unmatched. The CDR3 runs to 12 residues. Germline CDR1 is SGHKS and CDR2 is YYEKEE (reference sequence). CDR3 protein: CASSLGRGFYTF. CDR3 nucleotides: TGTGCCAGCAGCCTCGGCAGGGGGTTTTACACCTTC.

This chain links TRBV2 with TRBJ1-1; D uncertain. The CDR3 spans 15 residues. V shed 5 bases and J shed 7 bases, with 20 bases lying between them. Germline CDR1 SNHLY, CDR2 FYNNEI. The DNA of the CDR3 is TGTGCCAGCAGTTCTCCTTTGAGGCAAGTGATTGAAGCTTTCTTT. Translated, it gives CASSSPLRQVIEAFF.

The rearrangement joins TRBV21-1 to TRBJ2-7; the table's D call, TRBD2, was not checked against the DNA. TRBV21-1 is a listed pseudogene. The CDR3 sequence is 15 residues long. The CDR3 protein is CASSKAWRSSYEQYF. CDR3 in DNA: TGTGCCAGCAGCAAAGCGTGGAGGAGCTCCTACGAGCAGTACTTC.

This chain uses TRBV7-8 with TRBJ1-3, with TRBD1 matching over 7 bases. Germline V CDR1 and CDR2: SGHVS, FQNEAQ. The CDR3 contains 15 residues. V lost 5 bases to trimming and J lost 6 bases; unmatched junction nucleotides: 10. In DNA form, the CDR3 reads TGTGCCAGCAGCAGGAGGGGGCAATCAGTAAACACCATATATTTT. This translates into CASSRRGQSVNTIYF.

The V gene is TRBV5-1, the J gene TRBJ2-7; 10 bases line up with TRBD1. Per germline, CDR1 SGHRS and CDR2 YFSETQ. With V trimmed by 5 bases and J by 7 bases, 15 bases remained unmatched. CDR3 length: 16 amino acids. The CDR3 protein is CASSYDPGQGSKEQYF. In DNA form, the CDR3 reads TGCGCCAGCAGTTACGACCCGGGACAGGGGTCTAAAGAGCAGTACTTC.

This clone was picked up a small number of times. The rearrangement uses TRBV6-2 or TRBV6-3 and TRBJ1-2; TRBD1 aligns across 11 bases. Losses at the gene ends were 5 bases for V and 7 bases for J; bases not matched to a gene: 9. Germline V gives CDR1 MNHEY, CDR2 SVGEGT. The CDR3 extends over 15 amino acids. CDR3 protein: CASSRPGQGASGYTF. The CDR3 DNA sequence: TGTGCCAGCAGTCGGCCCGGACAGGGGGCGAGTGGCTACACCTTC.